The 11 T cell receptor beta chains listed next were all sequenced from one sample in a study of blood T cell repertoires in COVID-19. Generated by immunoSEQ multiplex PCR, the TCRdb table keeps only in-frame clones and is missing some. The sample contains some 58,000 clones, about four fifths of which appear only once. Sequenced: peripheral blood. The receptors stem from a human donor in a cohort sampled during active COVID-19.

This sequence joins TRBV5-1 and TRBJ2-1, with 10 bases that match TRBD2. The CDR3 totals 14 residues. The V segment lost 7 bases and the J segment 9 bases; nucleotides outside the gene matches: 10. The V gene's germline CDR1 is SGHRS and CDR2 YFSETQ. The CDR3 bases are TGCGCCAGCGGGGCTAGCGGGAGCAACGGTGAGCAGTTCTTC. Protein product: CASGASGSNGEQFF.

V and J are TRBV19 and TRBJ1-1; D is undetermined. Germline V gives CDR1 LNHDA, CDR2 SQIVND (reference sequence). The CDR3 loop spans 14 amino acids. Trimming removed 1 base at V and 6 bases at J, with 12 bases between. CDR3 loop: CASSIVGYGAEAFF. CDR3 nucleotide sequence: TGTGCCAGTAGTATAGTAGGGTACGGGGCTGAAGCTTTCTTT.

There are many counts of this clone. Here the CDR3 reads CASSFGGAHGYTF. The CDR3 DNA sequence: TGTGCCAGCAGTTTTGGAGGGGCGCATGGCTACACCTTC. The V call is TRBV12-3 or TRBV12-4, the J call TRBJ1-2, with D tentatively TRBD1 (5 bases). The CDR3 length is 13 residues. Between the trimmed V and J ends, which lost 3 bases and 6 bases, there was a span of 11 bases.

V is TRBV3-1 (or the pseudogene TRBV3-2) and J is TRBJ2-7; 8 bases agree with TRBD1. The CDR3 extends over 14 amino acids. Germline lookup yields CDR1 LGHDT and CDR2 YNNKEL (reference sequence). Trimming removed 4 bases from V and 4 bases from J; junction bases left unmatched: 6. In nucleotides, the CDR3 is TGTGCCAGCAGCCCCGGACAGGGCCGATACGAGCAGTACTTC. Amino acids: CASSPGQGRYEQYF.

The rearrangement uses TRBV6-5 and TRBJ1-5; D is unresolved. Germline V gene sequence: CDR1 MNHEY, CDR2 SVGAGI. V was trimmed by 4 bases and J by 4 bases, leaving 8 bases between them. The CDR3 spans 13 residues. In nucleotides, the CDR3 is TGTGCCAGCAGTTGGGCCATAAATCAGCCCCAGCATTTT. This codes for CASSWAINQPQHF.

J is TRBJ2-5 and V is TRBV27; D might be TRBD2 (7 bases). The CDR3 has 14 residues. With 5 bases removed from V and 5 bases from J, the gap between germline ends came to 15 bases. CDR1 is MNHEY, CDR2 SMNVEV, per germline (reference sequence). The CDR3 nucleotides read TGTGCCAGCAGTCCCTACTCGGGGGGCGAGACCCAGTACTTC. It codes for CASSPYSGGETQYF.

V usage is TRBV4-1 and J usage is TRBJ1-3, with D possibly matching TRBD1 (5 bases). This CDR3 comprises 15 residues. CDR1 MGHRA and CDR2 YSYEKL come from the germline V gene. Between the trimmed V and J ends, which lost 1 base and 2 bases, there was a span of 9 bases. The CDR3 DNA reads TGCGCCAGCAGCCAAGGAATAGGGGCTGGAAACACCATATATTTT. Residues: CASSQGIGAGNTIYF.

This chain uses TRBV3-1 (or the pseudogene TRBV3-2) with TRBJ2-3, with D perhaps matching TRBD2 (5 bases). The CDR3 covers 16 residues. V lost 5 bases, J lost 0 bases, and 15 bases lay in between. Germline CDR1 is LGHDT and CDR2 is YNNKEL (reference sequence). The CDR3 bases are TGTGCCAGCAGCTCAAGGCGGGCAGTTAGCACAGATACGCAGTATTTT. It translates to CASSSRRAVSTDTQYF.

This rearrangement joins TRBV5-6 to TRBJ2-7; 8 nucleotides match TRBD2. Germline V gene sequence: CDR1 SGHDT, CDR2 YYEEEE. The CDR3 has 13 residues. The junction had 4 bases not matched to a gene; V was cut back by 2 bases and J by 6 bases. As DNA, the CDR3 is TGTGCCAGCAGCTTCGGGACTAGAAGCGAGCAGTACTTC. It encodes CASSFGTRSEQYF.

This clone turned up a few times. The chain has TRBV3-1 (or the pseudogene TRBV3-2) and TRBJ2-7, with D perhaps matching TRBD2 (6 bases). Germline assignment: CDR1 LGHDT and CDR2 YNNKEL (reference sequence). Trimming removed 4 bases from V and 5 bases from J, with 21 bases in between. The CDR3 loop spans 16 amino acids. DNA for the CDR3: TGTGCCAGCAGCCCCCTACTAGAGACGGGCGGGAACGAGCAGTACTTC. Protein sequence: CASSPLLETGGNEQYF.

The chain combines TRBV12-3 or TRBV12-4 with TRBJ1-6, with no clear D. This CDR3 spans 13 amino acids. V dropped 9 bases and J dropped 7 bases, with 13 bases sitting between them. CDR3 sequence reads: CASRGLLNSPLHF. CDR3 DNA: TGTGCCAGTCGAGGGCTCCTGAATTCACCCCTCCACTTT.